This is a list of T cell receptor beta chains from one sample in a study of T cell repertoires in cytomegalovirus infection. TCRdb re-analysed the reads in MiXCR, keeping a single row per CDR3 protein. The sample has some 220,000 distinct CDR3 sequences, about 40% seen once; the top ten hold 55% to 70%. Their antigens are not known. The sample in question was CD8+ T cells from cultured PBMCs, obtained from culture after CMV antigen stimulation. Receptors were obtained from a human donor in good health (CMV status not recorded). Some clones in this sample may be carry-over from other donors' samples. Both conserved end residues are part of each CDR3. The D gene is left open where the match is weak. Size is stated for part of the rows, as once, few or many counts, or as a class when the clone is expanded.

clone size: few; D gene: NA; CDR3 length: 15; V gene: TRBV14; J gene: TRBJ1-2; CDR3 protein: CASSEPGQPRGGYTF; CDR3 DNA: TGTGCCAGCAGCGAACCGGGACAACCAAGAGGTGGCTACACCTTC
clone size: few; D gene: NA; CDR3 length: 15; V gene: TRBV27; J gene: TRBJ2-7; CDR3 protein: CASSLSGTHAYEQYF; CDR3 DNA: TGTGCCAGCAGCCTATCCGGGACTCATGCCTACGAGCAGTACTTC
clone size: NA; D gene: NA; CDR3 length: 12; V gene: TRBV9; J gene: TRBJ2-7; CDR3 protein: CASSPRIYEQYF; CDR3 DNA: TGTGCCAGCAGCCCACGAATCTACGAGCAGTACTTC
clone size: NA; D gene: NA; CDR3 length: 13; V gene: TRBV5-6; J gene: TRBJ2-7; CDR3 protein: CASSFPPNYEQYF; CDR3 DNA: TGTGCCAGCAGCTTCCCGCCCAACTACGAGCAGTACTTC
clone size: many; D gene: NA; CDR3 length: 18; V gene: TRBV7-2; J gene: TRBJ2-7; CDR3 protein: CASSPEGEGEALSGEQYF; CDR3 DNA: TGTGCCAGCAGCCCAGAGGGTGAGGGGGAGGCTCTTTCCGGCGAGCAGTACTTC
clone size: few; D gene: NA; CDR3 length: 13; V gene: TRBV24-1; J gene: TRBJ2-2; CDR3 protein: CATKAENTGELFF; CDR3 DNA: TGTGCCACCAAGGCAGAGAACACCGGGGAGCTGTTTTTT
clone size: NA; D gene: NA; CDR3 length: 15; V gene: TRBV20-1; J gene: TRBJ2-5; CDR3 protein: CSASDRAGGQETQYF; CDR3 DNA: TGCAGTGCTAGTGACAGGGCGGGGGGCCAAGAGACCCAGTACTTC
clone size: NA; D gene: NA; CDR3 length: 17; V gene: TRBV6-5; J gene: TRBJ2-4; CDR3 protein: CASSNTARLGAKNIQYF; CDR3 DNA: TGTGCCAGCAGTAACACCGCCAGATTAGGGGCCAAAAACATTCAGTACTTC
clone size: few; D gene: NA; CDR3 length: 19; V gene: TRBV5-1; J gene: TRBJ1-2; CDR3 protein: CASSNPDRKSQTSQYGYTF; CDR3 DNA: TGCGCCAGCAGCAACCCGGACAGAAAATCCCAAACAAGTCAATATGGCTACACCTTC
clone size: few; D gene: NA; CDR3 length: 14; V gene: TRBV7-6; J gene: TRBJ1-1; CDR3 protein: CASSPLLMNTEAFF; CDR3 DNA: TGTGCCAGCAGCCCCCTCCTCATGAACACTGAAGCTTTCTTT
clone size: few; D gene: NA; CDR3 length: 13; V gene: TRBV27; J gene: TRBJ1-1; CDR3 protein: CASSLRENTEAFF; CDR3 DNA: TGTGCCAGCAGTTTAAGGGAGAACACTGAAGCTTTCTTT
clone size: NA; D gene: TRBD1; CDR3 length: 14; V gene: TRBV12-3/TRBV12-4; J gene: TRBJ1-5; CDR3 protein: CASSKTGISQPQHF; CDR3 DNA: TGTGCCAGCAGTAAGACAGGGATCAGTCAGCCCCAGCATTTT
clone size: NA; D gene: NA; CDR3 length: 15; V gene: TRBV27; J gene: TRBJ1-1; CDR3 protein: CASGPVLGGMGEAFF; CDR3 DNA: TGTGCCAGCGGCCCCGTTCTGGGAGGGATGGGTGAAGCTTTCTTT
clone size: NA; D gene: TRBD2; CDR3 length: 15; V gene: TRBV27; J gene: TRBJ2-7; CDR3 protein: CASSLTSGDSYEQYF; CDR3 DNA: TGTGCCAGCAGCTTGACTAGCGGGGATTCCTACGAGCAGTACTTC
clone size: few; D gene: TRBD2; CDR3 length: 17; V gene: TRBV28; J gene: TRBJ2-3; CDR3 protein: CASSLWLAGGGVDTQYF; CDR3 DNA: TGTGCCAGCAGTTTATGGCTAGCGGGGGGCGGGGTAGATACGCAGTATTTT
clone size: NA; D gene: TRBD2; CDR3 length: 15; V gene: TRBV7-6; J gene: TRBJ2-7; CDR3 protein: CASSLVAGDPYEQYF; CDR3 DNA: TGTGCCAGCAGCTTAGTAGCGGGAGACCCCTACGAGCAGTACTTC
clone size: NA; D gene: NA; CDR3 length: 14; V gene: TRBV6-5; J gene: TRBJ2-7; CDR3 protein: CASSYRESSYEQYF; CDR3 DNA: TGTGCCAGCAGTTACAGGGAAAGCTCCTACGAGCAGTACTTC
clone size: few; D gene: NA; CDR3 length: 17; V gene: TRBV7-9; J gene: TRBJ1-2; CDR3 protein: CASSSRLGVVGPHGYTF; CDR3 DNA: TGTGCCAGCAGCTCACGGTTGGGGGTTGTGGGACCCCATGGCTACACCTTC
clone size: NA; D gene: TRBD1; CDR3 length: 14; V gene: TRBV12-3/TRBV12-4; J gene: TRBJ1-5; CDR3 protein: CASSPTGGTQPQHF; CDR3 DNA: TGTGCCAGCAGTCCAACAGGGGGCACGCAGCCCCAGCATTTT
clone size: NA; D gene: TRBD1; CDR3 length: 15; V gene: TRBV4-1; J gene: TRBJ1-1; CDR3 protein: CASSQKQGTNTEAFF; CDR3 DNA: TGCGCCAGCAGCCAAAAACAGGGGACGAACACTGAAGCTTTCTTT
clone size: NA; D gene: NA; CDR3 length: 13; V gene: TRBV12-3/TRBV12-4; J gene: TRBJ1-1; CDR3 protein: CAATWGSNTEAFF; CDR3 DNA: TGTGCCGCTACCTGGGGGTCGAACACTGAAGCTTTCTTT
clone size: few; D gene: NA; CDR3 length: 13; V gene: TRBV19; J gene: TRBJ2-3; CDR3 protein: CASSTTSTDTQYF; CDR3 DNA: TGTGCCAGTAGTACAACCAGCACAGATACGCAGTATTTT
clone size: NA; D gene: NA; CDR3 length: 14; V gene: TRBV7-6; J gene: TRBJ2-7; CDR3 protein: CASSPADSSYEQYF; CDR3 DNA: TGTGCCAGCAGCCCAGCGGATAGCTCCTACGAGCAGTACTTC
clone size: NA; D gene: NA; CDR3 length: 14; V gene: TRBV28; J gene: TRBJ1-1; CDR3 protein: CASSPSGANTEAFF; CDR3 DNA: TGTGCCAGCAGTCCCTCCGGGGCGAACACTGAAGCTTTCTTT
clone size: many; D gene: TRBD2; CDR3 length: 20; V gene: TRBV7-2; J gene: TRBJ2-1; CDR3 protein: CASSSMGLAGGPSSYNEQFF; CDR3 DNA: TGTGCCAGCAGCTCAATGGGACTAGCGGGAGGGCCGAGCTCCTACAATGAGCAGTTCTTC
clone size: NA; D gene: NA; CDR3 length: 13; V gene: TRBV27; J gene: TRBJ2-5; CDR3 protein: CASSTGTEETQYF; CDR3 DNA: TGTGCCAGCAGTACTGGGACGGAGGAGACCCAGTACTTC
clone size: many; D gene: NA; CDR3 length: 15; V gene: TRBV11-2; J gene: TRBJ2-1; CDR3 protein: CASSLGRSSYNEQFF; CDR3 DNA: TGTGCCAGCAGCTTGGGACGGAGCTCCTACAATGAGCAGTTCTTC
clone size: many; D gene: NA; CDR3 length: 15; V gene: TRBV19; J gene: TRBJ2-5; CDR3 protein: CASSIGVGAWETQYF; CDR3 DNA: TGTGCCAGTAGTATAGGAGTAGGGGCTTGGGAGACCCAGTACTTC
clone size: NA; D gene: NA; CDR3 length: 13; V gene: TRBV7-2; J gene: TRBJ2-7; CDR3 protein: CASSLLLGREQYF; CDR3 DNA: TGTGCCAGCAGCTTATTGTTGGGAAGGGAGCAGTACTTC
clone size: NA; D gene: TRBD2; CDR3 length: 16; V gene: TRBV24-1; J gene: TRBJ2-7; CDR3 protein: CATSDLDSGLSYEQYF; CDR3 DNA: TGTGCCACCAGTGATTTGGATAGCGGGCTCTCCTACGAGCAGTACTTC
clone size: NA; D gene: NA; CDR3 length: 13; V gene: TRBV12-3/TRBV12-4; J gene: TRBJ2-3; CDR3 protein: CASLGPSTDTQYF; CDR3 DNA: TGTGCCAGCTTGGGACCTAGCACAGATACGCAGTATTTT
clone size: NA; D gene: NA; CDR3 length: 13; V gene: TRBV6-1; J gene: TRBJ2-5; CDR3 protein: CASSEDGSETQYF; CDR3 DNA: TGTGCCAGCAGTGAAGATGGGAGTGAGACCCAGTACTTC
clone size: NA; D gene: NA; CDR3 length: 19; V gene: TRBV27; J gene: TRBJ1-1; CDR3 protein: CASSWGKEVTDQLRTEAFF; CDR3 DNA: TGTGCCAGCAGTTGGGGGAAGGAGGTAACGGACCAATTGAGGACTGAAGCTTTCTTT
clone size: few; D gene: TRBD2; CDR3 length: 14; V gene: TRBV6-5; J gene: TRBJ2-5; CDR3 protein: CASSYSGGMETQYF; CDR3 DNA: TGTGCCAGCAGTTACTCGGGAGGGATGGAGACCCAGTACTTC
clone size: NA; D gene: TRBD1; CDR3 length: 14; V gene: TRBV27; J gene: TRBJ2-5; CDR3 protein: CASSLTQGAGTQYF; CDR3 DNA: TGTGCCAGCAGTTTGACACAGGGGGCAGGAACCCAGTACTTC
clone size: NA; D gene: NA; CDR3 length: 14; V gene: TRBV28; J gene: TRBJ2-2; CDR3 protein: CASSFTGYTGELFF; CDR3 DNA: TGTGCCAGCAGTTTCACAGGATACACCGGGGAGCTGTTTTTT
clone size: NA; D gene: TRBD2; CDR3 length: 14; V gene: TRBV6-1; J gene: TRBJ2-7; CDR3 protein: CATEGAGASYEQYF; CDR3 DNA: TGTGCCACCGAGGGAGCGGGAGCGAGCTACGAGCAGTACTTC
clone size: NA; D gene: NA; CDR3 length: 15; V gene: TRBV28; J gene: TRBJ1-1; CDR3 protein: CASSLLITENTEAFF; CDR3 DNA: TGTGCCAGCAGTTTATTGATTACTGAGAACACTGAAGCTTTCTTT
clone size: NA; D gene: NA; CDR3 length: 14; V gene: TRBV15; J gene: TRBJ2-3; CDR3 protein: CATSRVKGADTQYF; CDR3 DNA: TGTGCCACCAGCAGGGTTAAGGGCGCAGATACGCAGTATTTT
clone size: few; D gene: NA; CDR3 length: 14; V gene: TRBV7-8; J gene: TRBJ2-1; CDR3 protein: CASNYLRGNNEQFF; CDR3 DNA: TGTGCCAGCAATTATCTCCGGGGAAACAATGAGCAGTTCTTC
clone size: NA; D gene: TRBD1; CDR3 length: 15; V gene: TRBV7-2; J gene: TRBJ1-4; CDR3 protein: CASSPRTGGNEKLFF; CDR3 DNA: TGTGCCAGCAGCCCCCGGACAGGGGGGAATGAAAAACTGTTTTTT
clone size: NA; D gene: TRBD2; CDR3 length: 15; V gene: TRBV10-3; J gene: TRBJ2-5; CDR3 protein: CAISEPAGGQETQYF; CDR3 DNA: TGTGCCATCAGTGAGCCCGCGGGGGGGCAAGAGACCCAGTACTTC
clone size: few; D gene: NA; CDR3 length: 16; V gene: TRBV20-1; J gene: TRBJ2-1; CDR3 protein: CSARVYGKSSYNEQFF; CDR3 DNA: TGCAGTGCTAGAGTCTACGGGAAGAGCTCCTACAATGAGCAGTTCTTC
clone size: NA; D gene: NA; CDR3 length: 13; V gene: TRBV27; J gene: TRBJ1-1; CDR3 protein: CASSTQGLTEAFF; CDR3 DNA: TGTGCCAGCAGTACCCAGGGTCTCACTGAAGCTTTCTTT